One and the same sample provided the 31 T cell receptor beta chains below, sequenced in a study of Graves' ophthalmopathy and Graves' hyperthyroidism. TCR beta CDR3 amplification used RNA transcripts. Following a first-round RT-PCR that used HTBI primers, a second-round multiplex PCR was carried out. TCRdb itself ran the multiplex PCR reads through MiXCR, one entry per CDR3 protein. Counted here are about 550,000 distinct CDR3 sequences, less than 40% occurring once; the ten biggest clones make up about 4.2%. The sample consisted of peripheral blood or thyroid tissue (not recorded which). These receptors all come from an adult man with Graves' hyperthyroidism.

The CDR3, as DNA: TGTGCCAGCAGCGTAGAAGATACTGGGGGCCAAGAGACCCAGTACTTC. Amino acids: CASSVEDTGGQETQYF. The chain employs TRBV9 and TRBJ2-5; D is possibly TRBD1 or TRBD2 (5 bases each). The CDR3 is 16 amino acids. V lost 0 bases to trimming and J lost 1 base, with 13 bases between them. Germline V lookup: CDR1 SGDLS, CDR2 YYNGEE.

Concerning this clonotype itself: A much bigger clone sits one base away, suggesting this may be a read error. This chain joins TRBV12-3 or TRBV12-4 and TRBJ2-7, with a tentative D call TRBD1 (6 bases). V was clipped by 5 bases and J by 3 bases, with 14 bases between them. The CDR3 is 14 residues long. The CDR3 nucleotides read TGTGCCAGCAGTCCGAACCAGGGGTACTACGAGCAGTACTTC. Translation gives CASSPNQGYYEQYF.

The chain couples TRBV7-9 to TRBJ2-7; no clear D gene. This CDR3 region has 15 residues. The V gene's germline CDR1 is SEHNR and CDR2 FQNEAQ (reference sequence). V gave up 4 bases and J gave up 5 bases, with 18 bases separating them. CDR3 amino acids: CASSSTGLGSHEQYF. The CDR3 DNA follows: TGTGCCAGCAGCTCCACCGGGTTAGGGTCCCACGAGCAGTACTTC.

The chain links TRBV10-3 to TRBJ1-3; D uncertain. Germline V gene sequence: CDR1 ENHRY, CDR2 SYGVKD. The length of the CDR3 is 15 residues. Deletions cut 10 bases from V and 4 bases from J, with 20 bases between. The CDR3 is CASSMPPGSGNTIYF. Written as DNA, the CDR3 is TGTGCCAGCAGCATGCCCCCTGGATCCGGAAACACCATATATTTT.

This clonotype was observed many times. The chain joins TRBV19 to TRBJ1-5; D is perhaps TRBD1 (6 bases). Germline lookup yields CDR1 LNHDA and CDR2 SQIVND (reference sequence). CDR3 length: 16 amino acids. Trimming stripped 2 bases from V and 3 bases from J, with 14 bases between. CDR3 bases: TGTGCCAGTAGTATACCTGGCAGGGGACTCAATCAGCCCCAGCATTTT. This gives the protein CASSIPGRGLNQPQHF.

This rearrangement joins TRBV20-1 to TRBJ2-7, with 8 bases identical to TRBD1. Per germline, CDR1 DFQATT and CDR2 SNEGSKA (reference sequence). Trimming took 4 bases from V and 7 from J; bases not matched to a gene: 9. The CDR3 has 13 amino acids. CDR3 DNA sequence: TGCAGTGCTACCCAGGGGGCTGCCAATGAGCAGTACTTC. Translated: CSATQGAANEQYF.

Comments on this clonotype: A much larger clone lies a single base off, so this may be a read error. This chain uses TRBV7-9 with TRBJ1-2; no clear D. Trimming stripped 5 bases from V and 10 bases from J, with 20 bases between. The CDR3 spans 14 residues. Germline V CDR1 and CDR2: SEHNR, FQNEAQ (reference sequence). CDR3 DNA: TGTGCCAGCAGCCAAGATCACGGGGTTCCGGTCTACACCTTC. Residues: CASSQDHGVPVYTF.

Concerning this clonotype: This clone may be a read error of a much larger clone one base away. V usage is TRBV25-1 and J usage is TRBJ1-1; D gene uncertain. The V gene lost 0 bases and the J gene lost 6 bases, with 14 bases spanning the gap. This CDR3 comprises 15 residues. CDR1 and CDR2 from the germline V gene are MGHDK and SYGVNS. This CDR3 is CASSEYLGVRPEAFF. The DNA of the CDR3 is TGTGCCAGCAGTGAATACCTCGGGGTCCGTCCTGAAGCTTTCTTT.

This clonotype came up many times. V usage is TRBV6-5 and J usage is TRBJ2-7, with a tentative D call TRBD2 (5 bases). Looked up from germline, CDR1 is MNHEY and CDR2 is SVGAGI. This CDR3 is built from 14 residues. V dropped 0 bases and J dropped 5 bases, with 11 bases sitting between them. CDR3 bases: TGTGCCAGCAGTTACTCGGGGAGCTCGGACGAGCAGTACTTC. Translation gives CASSYSGSSDEQYF.

Note on this clonotype: A much larger clone is a single base away; this may be a read error. The chain joins TRBV10-3 to TRBJ1-1, with D unresolved. This CDR3 comprises 13 residues. Trimming cost V 5 bases and J 6 bases, with 13 bases left between them. The V gene's germline CDR1 is ENHRY and CDR2 SYGVKD. CDR3 coding DNA: TGTGCCATCAGTTTGGCGGATTTGGCTGAAGCTTTCTTT. Amino acid sequence: CAISLADLAEAFF.

This chain links TRBV5-1 with TRBJ2-5; 8 nucleotides align to TRBD1. The CDR3 spans 14 residues. Germline CDR1 reads SGHRS; CDR2 reads YFSETQ. Unmatched junction bases numbered 3, after V lost 0 bases and J lost 5 bases. The CDR3 DNA sequence: TGCGCCAGCAGCTTGGTGAACAGGGGGGAGACCCAGTACTTC. Translated: CASSLVNRGETQYF.

This clonotype has a count of ten or more. This chain joins TRBV7-2 and TRBJ1-2; D is undetermined. Germline CDR1 reads SGHTA; CDR2 reads FQGNSA. V was shortened by 4 bases and J by 1 base, with 7 bases between the two germline ends. The CDR3 loop spans 13 amino acids. For the CDR3, the DNA is TGTGCCAGCAGCTCGGCACATAACTATGGCTACACCTTC. It translates to CASSSAHNYGYTF.

This chain links TRBV10-3 with TRBJ2-2; D could derive from TRBD1 or TRBD2 (5 bases each). The CDR3 is made up of 14 amino acids. Germline CDR1 reads ENHRY; CDR2 reads SYGVKD. V lost 3 bases, J lost 7 bases, and 12 bases lay in between. Here the CDR3 reads CAISDLGEIGELFF. As DNA, the CDR3 is TGTGCCATCAGTGATCTGGGGGAAATCGGGGAGCTGTTTTTT.

This clonotype appeared many times. The V call is TRBV11-2, the J call TRBJ2-7; 8 bases agree with TRBD1. Germline assignment: CDR1 SGHAT and CDR2 FQNNGV. The trim removed 6 bases at V and 5 bases at J, leaving 9 bases unmatched. The CDR3 is made up of 14 amino acids. The CDR3 spells CASSYRDRSHEQYF. As DNA, the CDR3 is TGTGCCAGCAGTTACCGGGACAGGTCTCACGAGCAGTACTTC.

The chain carries TRBV20-1 and TRBJ2-5; tentatively, D is TRBD2 (6 bases). The CDR3 runs to 11 residues. V was cut by 6 bases and J by 4 bases, with 9 bases left in between. Germline lookup yields CDR1 DFQATT and CDR2 SNEGSKA (reference sequence). The CDR3 protein is CSAEAGETQYF. The CDR3, as DNA: TGCAGTGCCGAAGCGGGAGAGACCCAGTACTTC.

This clonotype has ten or more counts. V is TRBV7-2 and J is TRBJ2-7; D unresolved. Between the trimmed V and J ends, which lost 5 bases and 0 bases, there was a span of 8 bases. Germline-derived CDR1 and CDR2 are SGHTA and FQGNSA. CDR3 length equals 13 residues. CDR3 DNA: TGTGCCAGCAGCCAAACAGTCTCCTACGAGCAGTACTTC. Translated: CASSQTVSYEQYF.

The chain recombines TRBV20-1 with TRBJ2-5, with D tentatively TRBD2 (6 bases). The V gene's germline CDR1 is DFQATT and CDR2 SNEGSKA (reference sequence). V gave up 6 bases and J gave up 8 bases, with 19 bases separating them. The CDR3 sequence is 13 residues long. The CDR3 coding sequence is TGCAGTGCCACAGGTAGAGCTAGCGCCACCCAGTACTTC. Amino acids: CSATGRASATQYF.

This chain links TRBV29-1 with TRBJ2-1, with TRBD2 matching 8 bases. V dropped 3 bases and J dropped 0; count of bases not matched to a gene: 1. Germline V gene data show CDR1 as SQVTM and CDR2 as ANQGSEA. CDR3 length: 14 amino acids. CDR3 DNA: TGCAGCGTTGACGGGGGGGGCTCCTACAATGAGCAGTTCTTC. Its protein product is CSVDGGGSYNEQFF.

The gene calls are TRBV7-9 and TRBJ2-5; D is ambiguous. There are 15 residues in the CDR3. The V end was cut by 6 bases, the J end by 1 base, with 15 bases between. The germline CDR1 and CDR2 sequences are SEHNR and FQNEAQ (reference sequence). Here the CDR3 reads CASSTVGPIQETQYF. The CDR3 region has the DNA TGTGCCAGCAGTACGGTCGGGCCAATCCAAGAGACCCAGTACTTC.

This clonotype was observed a handful of times. The chain employs TRBV5-8 and TRBJ1-4; 9 bases map to TRBD1. Germline assignment: CDR1 SGHTS and CDR2 YDEGEE. There are 19 residues in the CDR3. The V segment lost 0 bases and the J segment 2 bases; nucleotides outside the gene matches: 11. In nucleotides, the CDR3 is TGTGCCAGCAGCTTGGTGGGGGCCGGGACAGGGTTCACTAATGAAAAACTGTTTTTT. It yields the protein CASSLVGAGTGFTNEKLFF.

The genes are TRBV24-1 and TRBJ2-7; 12 nucleotides match TRBD1. The CDR3 runs 15 residues. V trimming: 4 bases; J trimming: 5 bases; junction bases outside the gene matches: 5. Germline CDR1 KGHDR, CDR2 SFDVKD. The CDR3 region has the DNA TGTGCCACCAGTGAGCACGGGACAGGGGGCCACGAGCAGTACTTC. Its protein product is CATSEHGTGGHEQYF.

This clonotype was counted a few times. The chain couples TRBV6-1 to TRBJ2-2, with D possibly TRBD1 on 5 matching bases. The V gene lost 8 bases and the J gene lost 3 bases, with 16 bases spanning the gap. The CDR3 consists of 15 residues. Germline values: CDR1 MNHNS, CDR2 SASEGT. As DNA, the CDR3 is TGTGCCAGCGCTGAAGGGGCGCTGCACACCGGGGAGCTGTTTTTT. Translation gives CASAEGALHTGELFF.

The chain carries TRBV19 and TRBJ1-1, with TRBD1 as a possible D gene (6 bases). V was cut by 4 bases and J by 2 bases, with 11 bases left in between. Germline V gene lookup returns CDR1 LNHDA and CDR2 SQIVND (reference sequence). This CDR3 has 14 residues. The CDR3 here is CASSTGAINTEAFF. CDR3 in DNA: TGTGCCAGTAGTACAGGGGCTATAAACACTGAAGCTTTCTTT.

This clonotype was counted many times. The CDR3 loop reads CASSILGTGSDGANVLTF. For the CDR3, the DNA is TGTGCCAGTAGTATTCTAGGGACAGGGTCCGATGGGGCCAACGTCCTGACTTTC. The V and J genes are TRBV19 and TRBJ2-6; TRBD1 matches 9 bases. V was clipped by 3 bases and J by 3 bases; unmatched bases: 9. The CDR3 sequence is 18 residues long. CDR1 is LNHDA, CDR2 SQIVND, per germline (reference sequence).

This clonotype was observed a handful of times. This chain links TRBV10-3 with TRBJ2-3; 12 nucleotides line up with TRBD2. Germline CDR1 reads ENHRY; CDR2 reads SYGVKD. The CDR3 runs 17 residues. Germline trimming cut 4 bases from V and 2 bases from J; bases unmatched to any gene: 7. CDR3: CAISGRLAGAHTDTQYF. CDR3 coding DNA: TGTGCCATCAGTGGTAGACTAGCGGGAGCTCACACAGATACGCAGTATTTT.

Details on this clonotype: This could be a read error, since a much larger clone is one nucleotide away. V is TRBV7-9 and J is TRBJ2-3, with D possibly being TRBD1 (6 bases). Germline values: CDR1 SEHNR, CDR2 FQNEAQ (reference sequence). There are 14 residues in the CDR3. The CDR3 is CASSRTVPTDAQYF. The CDR3 region has the DNA TGTGCCAGCAGCCGGACAGTTCCAACAGATGCGCAGTATTTT.

This chain connects TRBV20-1 to TRBJ1-1, with no clear D. This CDR3 comprises 13 residues. V was cut by 6 bases and J by 1 base, with 12 bases left in between. CDR1 is DFQATT, CDR2 SNEGSKA, per germline (reference sequence). The CDR3 DNA reads as TGCAGTGCCAGTAGTGGCCAGAACACTGAAGCTTTCTTT. It translates to CSASSGQNTEAFF.

To note about this clonotype: Germline is not matched at one junction end, which may reflect a read error. The chain is built from TRBV7-2 and TRBJ1-5; 7 nucleotides line up with TRBD1. This CDR3 has 15 residues. Germline CDR1 and CDR2: SGHTA and FQGNSA. Here the CDR3 reads CAGRRMTGPYQPQHF. As DNA, the CDR3 is TGTGCCGGCAGGCGCATGACAGGGCCCTATCAGCCCCAGCATTTT.

V usage is TRBV20-1 and J usage is TRBJ2-1; TRBD2 aligns across 9 bases. V was clipped by 4 bases and J by 0 bases; unmatched bases: 7. CDR1 is DFQATT and CDR2 is SNEGSKA in the germline V gene (reference sequence). This CDR3 has 16 residues. The CDR3: CSAIRGGRASYNEQFF. Here the CDR3 DNA reads TGCAGTGCTATTCGAGGCGGGAGGGCCTCCTACAATGAGCAGTTCTTC.

The chain couples TRBV2 to TRBJ2-3, with D perhaps matching TRBD2 (5 bases). The germline V gene has CDR1 SNHLY and CDR2 FYNNEI. CDR3 size: 15 residues. V lost 1 base, J lost 0 bases, and 8 bases lay in between. The CDR3 spells CASSEVGVSTDTQYF. The CDR3, as DNA: TGTGCCAGCAGTGAAGTCGGGGTTAGCACAGATACGCAGTATTTT.

Regarding this clonotype: One end of the junction does not line up with germline, which may come from a read error. The rearrangement links TRBV7-2 to TRBJ1-2; D remains unclear. The CDR3 sequence is 12 residues long. Germline CDR1 SGHTA, CDR2 FQGNSA. The CDR3 DNA follows: TGTGCCAACAGCTCACCAAACTATGGCTACACCTTC. Amino acid sequence: CANSSPNYGYTF.